This TCR beta chain is from a study of blood T cell repertoires in COVID-19. Generated by immunoSEQ multiplex PCR, the TCRdb table keeps only in-frame clones and is missing some. The sample has fewer than 200,000 clones, around four fifths seen once. Adults between about 18 and 95 years of age took part from 24 US areas. This CDR3 region has 16 residues. CDR1 KGHDR and CDR2 SFDVKD come from the germline V gene. V was clipped by 3 bases and J by 2 bases, with 16 bases between them. The sample comprised PBMCs or T cells enriched from blood (not recorded which). This TCR was recovered from a woman in her forties or fifties in a cohort exposed to, infected with or recovered from COVID-19 (not recorded which). The chain joins TRBV24-1 to TRBJ2-7; D perhaps matches TRBD1 (7 bases). CDR3 protein: CATSDGGTVSTYEQYF. The CDR3 coding sequence is TGTGCCACCAGTGATGGGGGGACAGTTTCCACCTACGAGCAGTACTTC.